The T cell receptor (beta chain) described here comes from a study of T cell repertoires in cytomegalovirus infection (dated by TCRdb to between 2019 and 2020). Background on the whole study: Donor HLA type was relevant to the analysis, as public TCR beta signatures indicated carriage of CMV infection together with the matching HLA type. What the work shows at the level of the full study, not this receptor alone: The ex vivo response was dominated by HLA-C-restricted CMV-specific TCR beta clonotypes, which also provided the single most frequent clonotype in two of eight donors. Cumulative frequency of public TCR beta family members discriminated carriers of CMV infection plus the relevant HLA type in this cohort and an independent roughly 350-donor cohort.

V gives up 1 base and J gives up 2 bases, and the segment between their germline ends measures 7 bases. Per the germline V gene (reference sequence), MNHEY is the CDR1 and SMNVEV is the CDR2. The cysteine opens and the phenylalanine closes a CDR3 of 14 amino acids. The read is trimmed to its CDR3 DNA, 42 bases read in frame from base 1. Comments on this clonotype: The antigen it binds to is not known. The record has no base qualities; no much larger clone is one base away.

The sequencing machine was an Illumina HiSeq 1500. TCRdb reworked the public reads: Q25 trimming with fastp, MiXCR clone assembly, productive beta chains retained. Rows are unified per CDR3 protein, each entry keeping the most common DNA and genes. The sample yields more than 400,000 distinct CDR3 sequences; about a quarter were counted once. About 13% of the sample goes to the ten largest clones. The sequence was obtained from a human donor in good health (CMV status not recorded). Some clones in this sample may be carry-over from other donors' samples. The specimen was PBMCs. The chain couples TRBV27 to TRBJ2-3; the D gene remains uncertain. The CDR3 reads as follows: CASSLWLPTDTQYF. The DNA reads TGTGCCAGCAGTTTATGGCTTCCCACAGATACGCAGTATTTT.